This T cell receptor beta chain was sequenced in a study of T-cell memory formation after mild COVID-19. Study-wide results and caveats: A balance of CD4 and CD8 characterized clones contracting day 15 to 85, whereas later expanders leaned CD4+. Cross-reactive memory seemingly joined, as some responding clones were found in pre-infection memory.

Concerning this clonotype itself: The antigen is not known.

The V end was cut by 2 bases, the J end by 0 bases, with 11 bases between. CDR3 length: 16 residues. Germline V gene lookup returns CDR1 SGHAT and CDR2 FQNNGV. TCRdb analysed the 5' RACE reads with MiXCR anew, one entry per CDR3 protein. The data contain approximately 98,000 distinct CDR3 sequences, 15% to 20% of them seen just once; the ten biggest clones take up less than 6%. The receptor's source is a man between 18 and 29 years old who had mild COVID-19 (a few samples of this study predate the infection). Cell type and time point are not known. The chain uses TRBV11-2 and TRBJ2-1; D is ambiguous. The sequencing input was PBMCs or a T cell subset sorted from them (not recorded which). The CDR3 here is CASSLRVSNSYNEQFF. The DNA for the CDR3 is TGTGCCAGCAGCTTACGGGTGAGTAACTCCTACAATGAGCAGTTCTTC.